This passage covers 2 T cell receptor beta chains from one sample sequenced in a study of T cells after yellow fever vaccination. TCRdb reanalysed the 5' RACE reads using MiXCR and keeps one entry per CDR3 protein. This table holds about 350,000 distinct CDR3 sequences, less than 9.5% found once. Sequenced material: PBMCs, taken around 45 days after the first yellow fever vaccination. Every receptor here comes from a man younger than 35 who received the YFV17D yellow fever vaccine.

The rearrangement uses TRBV15 and TRBJ2-6, with D perhaps TRBD1 (5 bases). The V end was cut by 1 base, the J end by 1 base, with 11 bases between. Germline loops: CDR1 LNHNV, CDR2 YYDKDF (reference sequence). The CDR3 sequence is 17 residues long. DNA of the CDR3: TGTGCCACCAGCAGAGTAAGGGGAAATTCTGGGGCCAACGTCCTGACTTTC. This sequence encodes CATSRVRGNSGANVLTF. The full variable domain, completed using reference TRBV15 and TRBJ2-6, is DAMVIQNPRYQVTQFGKPVTLSCSQTLNHNVMYWYQQKSSQAPKLLFHYYDKDFNNEADTPDNFQSRRPNTSFCFLDIRSPGLGDTAMYLCATSRVRGNSGANVLTFGAGSRLTVL.

This clonotype was seen a few times. The V call is TRBV5-4, the J call TRBJ2-5, with unresolved D. This CDR3 region has 14 residues. The germline CDR1 and CDR2 sequences are SGHNT and YYREEE (reference sequence). Between the trimmed V and J ends, which lost 0 bases and 1 base, there was a span of 7 bases. The CDR3 region is CASSLENSQETQYF. The CDR3 DNA sequence: TGTGCCAGCAGCTTGGAGAACAGCCAAGAGACCCAGTACTTC.